This TCR beta chain was sequenced in a study of blood T cell repertoires in COVID-19. Turning to the study itself: Collection of acute and convalescent COVID-19 samples took place in the United States, Italy and Spain. The analysed material was cDNA or gDNA that came from T cells, B-cell-depleted T cells, or PBMCs.

Membership in each cohort depended on participant-reported clinical history. CDR1 and CDR2 from the germline V gene are LGHNA and YSLEER. V shed 0 bases, J shed 0 bases, and the junction held 9 bases outside the gene matches. The CDR3 is made up of 20 amino acids. The protocol was immunoSEQ multiplex PCR, while the TCRdb copy is restricted to in-frame clones and leaves out a portion. Of about 480,000 clones in the sample, roughly 88% were seen once. The receptor comes from a middle-aged woman who had recovered from COVID-19. The sequenced sample was PBMCs or T cells enriched from blood (not recorded which). V usage is TRBV4-3 and J usage is TRBJ2-6; TRBD1 matches 9 bases. The CDR3 here is CASSQEGGQGRSSGANVLTF. The CDR3 nucleotides read TGCGCCAGCAGCCAAGAAGGGGGACAGGGTCGGTCCTCTGGGGCCAACGTCCTGACTTTC.